A selection of T cell receptor beta chains follows, all from one sample in a study of T cells in Graves' hyperthyroidism and ophthalmopathy. TCRdb redid the calling of the multiplex PCR reads with MiXCR, one entry per CDR3 protein. The top ten hold less than 9% of the sample, which has hundreds of thousands of distinct CDR3 sequences, over 40% seen once. What was sequenced was peripheral blood or thyroid tissue (not recorded which). The source of these receptors is an adult man with Graves' disease, either hyperthyroidism or ophthalmopathy (not recorded which). Both conserved end residues are part of each CDR3. D genes are given only for firm matches. The size entry is marked missing in some rows and otherwise reads once, few, many or a size class.

length,J,V,size,D,CDR3,DNA
14,TRBJ1-5,TRBV10-2,many,NA,CASSESDLNQPQHF,TGCGCCAGCAGTGAGTCGGACCTGAATCAGCCCCAGCATTTT
14,TRBJ1-1,TRBV9,many,NA,CASSVSPVNTEAFF,TGTGCCAGCAGCGTAAGTCCCGTGAACACTGAAGCTTTCTTT
15,TRBJ1-3,TRBV11-2,few,NA,CASSTIAGRGNTIYF,TGTGCCAGCAGCACCATAGCAGGACGAGGAAACACCATATATTTT
14,TRBJ1-5,TRBV7-8,NA,TRBD1,CASSSGQGYQPRHF,TGTGCCAGCAGCTCAGGACAGGGGTACCAGCCCCGGCATTTT
17,TRBJ2-7,TRBV20-1,once,TRBD2,CSARDGRLAGLSYEQYF,TGCAGTGCTAGAGATGGCAGACTAGCGGGACTCTCCTACGAGCAGTACTTC
13,TRBJ1-1,TRBV7-9,few,NA,CASSISWETEAFF,TGTGCCAGTAGTATTTCTTGGGAAACTGAAGCTTTCTTT
15,TRBJ1-2,TRBV11-1,NA,NA,CASSFGWQDFYGYTF,TGTGCCAGCAGCTTTGGTTGGCAAGACTTCTATGGCTACACCTTC
12,TRBJ1-5,TRBV20-1,many,NA,CSASDGNQPQHF,TGCAGTGCTTCGGACGGTAATCAGCCCCAGCATTTT
13,TRBJ1-2,TRBV29-1,many,NA,CSVESGRGYGYTF,TGCAGCGTTGAATCGGGCAGGGGCTATGGCTACACCTTC
14,TRBJ2-7,TRBV12-3/TRBV12-4,NA,NA,CASSLRDKTYEQYF,TGTGCCAGCAGTCTCCGGGACAAAACCTACGAGCAGTACTTC
16,TRBJ2-2,TRBV5-1,few,TRBD2,CASSPLAGANTGELFF,TGCGCCAGCAGTCCTCTTGCGGGGGCGAACACCGGGGAGCTGTTTTTT
15,TRBJ1-1,TRBV11-1,NA,NA,CAWSARGRGNTEAFF,TGTGCCTGGAGTGCCCGCGGCAGGGGGAACACTGAAGCTTTCTTT
15,TRBJ1-5,TRBV12-3/TRBV12-4,many,TRBD1,CASRPNRGDNQPQHF,TGTGCCAGCAGACCTAACAGGGGGGACAATCAGCCCCAGCATTTT
15,TRBJ2-7,TRBV5-1,NA,NA,CASSLEQRSSYEQYF,TGCGCCAGCAGCTTGGAACAGAGGAGCTCCTACGAGCAGTACTTC
13,TRBJ1-2,TRBV20-1,few,TRBD1,CSASLQGAGGYTF,TGCAGTGCTAGTCTCCAGGGGGCGGGTGGCTACACCTTC
13,TRBJ1-6,TRBV20-1,many,NA,CSARVEINSPLHF,TGCAGTGCTAGGGTGGAGATAAATTCACCCCTCCACTTT
15,TRBJ2-7,TRBV20-1,NA,TRBD2,CSARPLAGQTYEQYF,TGCAGTGCTAGACCTTTAGCGGGACAAACCTACGAGCAGTACTTC
15,TRBJ1-3,TRBV19,many,NA,CASTMVLLSGNTIYF,TGTGCCAGTACCATGGTGTTGTTATCTGGAAACACCATATATTTT
12,TRBJ2-5,TRBV19,NA,NA,CASEWGEEAQYF,TGTGCCAGTGAATGGGGGGAGGAGGCCCAGTACTTC
16,TRBJ1-2,TRBV10-3,NA,TRBD1,CAISDPTGGTNYGYTF,TGTGCCATCAGTGATCCTACAGGGGGGACTAACTATGGCTACACCTTC
14,TRBJ1-1,TRBV7-9,NA,TRBD1,CASSFTGGRTEAFF,TGTGCCAGCAGCTTTACAGGGGGTAGAACTGAAGCTTTCTTT
14,TRBJ1-6,TRBV12-3/TRBV12-4,NA,NA,CASSLSGVNSPLHF,TGTGCCAGCAGTTTATCGGGAGTTAATTCACCCCTCCACTTT
16,TRBJ1-3,TRBV25-1,once,NA,CASSASRGGSGNTIYF,TGTGCCAGCAGTGCTAGCCGAGGGGGCTCTGGAAACACCATATATTTT
15,TRBJ1-5,TRBV2,many,TRBD1,CASSRDRGSNQPQHF,TGTGCCAGCAGTAGGGACAGGGGTAGCAATCAGCCCCAGCATTTT
16,TRBJ2-5,TRBV6-5,few,NA,CASSLVRGPCQETQYF,TGTGCCAGCAGTTTAGTGCGGGGGCCCTGCCAAGAGACCCAGTACTTC